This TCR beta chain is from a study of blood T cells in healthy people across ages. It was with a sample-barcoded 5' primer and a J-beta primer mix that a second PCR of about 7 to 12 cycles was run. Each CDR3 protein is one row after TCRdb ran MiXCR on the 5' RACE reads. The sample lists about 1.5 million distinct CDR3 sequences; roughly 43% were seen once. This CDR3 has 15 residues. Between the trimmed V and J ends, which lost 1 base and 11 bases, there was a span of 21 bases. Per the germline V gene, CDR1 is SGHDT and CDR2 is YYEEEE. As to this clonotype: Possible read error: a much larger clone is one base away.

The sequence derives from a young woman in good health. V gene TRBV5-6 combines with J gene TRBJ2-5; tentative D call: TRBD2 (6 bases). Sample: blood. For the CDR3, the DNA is TGTGCCAGCAGCTTGATGGGAGGTGGGGAGAATGAGCAGTACTTC. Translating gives CASSLMGGGENEQYF.